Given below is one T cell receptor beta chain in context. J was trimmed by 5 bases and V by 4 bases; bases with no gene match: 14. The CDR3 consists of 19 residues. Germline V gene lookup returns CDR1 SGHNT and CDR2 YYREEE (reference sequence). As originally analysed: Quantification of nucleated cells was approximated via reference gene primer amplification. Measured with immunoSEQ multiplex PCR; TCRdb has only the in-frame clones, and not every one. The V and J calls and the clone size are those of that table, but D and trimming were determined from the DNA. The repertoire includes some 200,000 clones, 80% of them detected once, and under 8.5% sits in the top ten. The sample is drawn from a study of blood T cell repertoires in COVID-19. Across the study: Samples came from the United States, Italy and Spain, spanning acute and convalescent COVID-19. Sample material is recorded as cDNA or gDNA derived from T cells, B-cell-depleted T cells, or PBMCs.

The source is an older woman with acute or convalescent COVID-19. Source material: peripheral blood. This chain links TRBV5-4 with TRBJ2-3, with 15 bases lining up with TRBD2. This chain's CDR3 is CASSAGLAGGDLVGDTQYF. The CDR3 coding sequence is TGTGCCAGCAGCGCCGGACTAGCGGGGGGGGACTTGGTTGGAGATACGCAGTATTTT.